The rows below give T cell receptor beta chains drawn from one sample of a study of CD8+CD57+ T cells in acquired aplastic anemia. MiXCR, applied by TCRdb to the reads, yields one record per CDR3 protein. The sample yields hundreds of thousands of distinct CDR3 sequences, 82% seen once. Source material: sorted CD4+, CD8+, or CD8+CD57+ T cells (not recorded which) from PBMCs. The receptor set was obtained from a human donor with aplastic anemia. CDR3s include the opening cysteine and the closing phenylalanine or tryptophan.

j_call	v_call	cdr3_aa
TRBJ2-7	TRBV20-1	CSALLAGSYEQYF
TRBJ1-2	TRBV13	CASSHAMGLGIYGYTF
TRBJ1-4	TRBV7-8	CASSVSGGEKLFF
TRBJ2-2	TRBV7-9	CASSLEGGDTGELFF
TRBJ2-5	TRBV7-6	CASVNRDQETQYF
TRBJ2-5	TRBV7-9	CAIPGAGETPNF
TRBJ1-1	TRBV29-1	CSANSWERNNTEAFF
TRBJ2-5	TRBV7-2	CASSLARGPNKTQYF
TRBJ2-5	TRBV7-3	CASSSSAGEQETQYF
TRBJ2-1	TRBV15	CATSLESSGGSDEQFF
TRBJ2-3	TRBV7-9	CASGHGGRDTHYF
TRBJ2-7	TRBV7-8	CASSVDQGATEQYF
TRBJ1-2	TRBV12-3/TRBV12-4	CASSLAAGGSNYGYTF
TRBJ2-7	TRBV7-2	CASSLGQETPKQYF
TRBJ2-3	TRBV7-3	CAGRGGATDTQYF
TRBJ2-5	TRBV5-1	CASSARGIREETQYF
TRBJ2-7	TRBV6-2/TRBV6-3	CASSYIQGNTEQYF
TRBJ2-7	TRBV7-8	CATSRYRGLAYQQYF
TRBJ1-1	TRBV9	CASSVGDRQGGNTFF
TRBJ2-3	TRBV9	CASSATELHNAQYF
TRBJ1-1	TRBV29-1	CSVSEYGAFF
TRBJ1-5	TRBV9	CASSVQGDLPQHF